These 30 T cell receptor delta chains were all obtained from the same sample, sequenced in a study of γδ T cells in repeated Plasmodium falciparum infection (dated by TCRdb to about 2021). To prepare the library, multiplex PCR was applied. The data were produced on an Illumina MiSeq. TCRdb called clones afresh from the public reads with CATT; identical DNA rows were later merged. This sample gives tens of thousands of delta-chain clones in total; approximately 0.92% of them show up just once. The ten largest clones take up 9.5% to 10% of the sample. For bulk TCR repertoire analysis, Vgamma9/Vdelta2+ and Vdelta2-negative gammadelta T cell populations were flow-sorted out of peripheral blood mononuclear cells. Sequences were obtained from gamma-delta T cells from blood. Receptors originate from a pool of human donors (malaria-infected and uninfected, not separated).

This clone was observed a few times. This likely reflects a read error, since a far larger clone is one base away. The sample holds other DNA sequences that translate to the same CDR3. V is TRDV2 and J is TRDJ1, with TRDD3 identical over 11 bases. TCRdb offers no J gene call, so here the DNA was matched to germline to obtain one. The trim removed 3 bases at V and 2 bases at J, leaving 7 bases unmatched. The CDR3 runs 16 residues. Germline-derived CDR1 and CDR2 are GEAIGNYY and EKD. Written as DNA, the CDR3 is TGTGCCTGTGACCCTCTAATGGGGGATACGACCGATAAACTCATCTTT. This sequence encodes CACDPLMGDTTDKLIF.

Concerning this clone itself: Since a far larger clone is one base different, this is likely a read error. Other nucleotide sequences in the sample specify the same CDR3. The chain combines TRDV1 with TRDJ1; TRDD3 aligns across 8 bases. The CDR3 runs 18 residues. Germline CDR1 is TSWWSYY and CDR2 is QGS. The CDR3 DNA sequence: TGTGCCCTTGGGGAATCACCTAGCTCACTGGGGGACACCGATAAACTCATCTTT. Translating it yields CALGESPSSLGDTDKLIF.

This clone appeared a few times. This is likely an artifact of a read error, given a far larger clone one base away. The chain employs TRDV2 and TRDJ1; perhaps TRDD3 as D (6 bases). No J gene is reported in TCRdb; it was inferred here by comparing the DNA with germline. The germline V gene encodes CDR1 GEAIGNYY and CDR2 EKD. The length of the CDR3 is 16 residues. V was shortened by 0 bases and J by 2 bases, with 15 bases between the two germline ends. The CDR3 coding sequence is TGTGCCTGTGACACCGGTACCGGGGATTTTACCGATAAACTCATCTTT. Translating gives CACDTGTGDFTDKLIF.

This clone has just a few counts. For this DNA, TCRdb reports the protein of a much larger clone, which diverges at residue 3, most likely from a read error; the protein presented here is translated directly from the DNA. The gene calls are TRDV2 and TRDJ1; D remains unclear. Here the J gene was assigned by germline matching of the DNA, as TCRdb has none. CDR1 GEAIGNYY and CDR2 EKD come from the germline V gene. CDR3 length: 18 residues. In DNA form, the CDR3 reads TGTGCCTATGACACCGTCGGACTGCGGGACCGTAATTTCGATAAACTCATCTTT. Residues: CAYDTVGLRDRNFDKLIF.

At least ten counts were recorded for this clone. This likely reflects a read error, since a far larger clone is one base away. Other DNA sequences in this specimen translate into the identical CDR3. The J gene is TRDJ1, the V gene TRDV1; D is possibly TRDD2 (5 bases). No J gene was available from TCRdb, and it was assigned here by a germline match of the DNA. The germline V gene encodes CDR1 TSWWSYY and CDR2 QGS. The CDR3 is 22 amino acids. The CDR3 sequence is CALGDALPAKNRYPQYTDKLIF. As DNA, the CDR3 is TGTGCTCTTGGGGATGCTCTTCCCGCGAAAAATCGGTACCCCCAGTACACTGATAAACTCATCTTT.

On this clone itself: The likely explanation is a read error, given a far larger clone one base away. Other nucleotide sequences in the sample specify the same CDR3. The V call is TRDV1, the J call TRDJ4, with 13 nucleotides matching TRDD3. Germline V gene data show CDR1 as TSWWSYY and CDR2 as QGS. This CDR3 is built from 22 residues. Germline trimming cut 1 base from V and 1 base from J; bases unmatched to any gene: 21. CDR3 sequence reads: CALGEHEEHWGIRGNTFRPLIF. The CDR3 region has the DNA TGTGCTCTTGGGGAACATGAAGAACACTGGGGGATACGAGGCAATACGTTCAGACCCCTGATCTTT.

Comments on this clone: The TCRdb record carries a much larger clone's protein, which differs from this DNA's translation at residue 6; a read error is the likely cause, and the protein listed here is the DNA translation. In nucleotides, the CDR3 is TGTGCTCTTGGGGAAAGGACGGCCCCCGGGATGTACTGGGGGATACTTTCGGATAAACTCATCTTT. This encodes CALGERTAPGMYWGILSDKLIF. The rearrangement links TRDV1 to TRDJ1, with TRDD3 identical over 12 bases. There are 22 residues in the CDR3. V shed 2 bases, J shed 5 bases, and the junction held 24 bases outside the gene matches. The germline gives CDR1 TSWWSYY, CDR2 QGS.

This clone turned up a few times. TCRdb records a much larger clone's protein for this DNA, with a difference at residue 21 that likely arises from a read error; the protein given is the translation of the DNA. No J gene was assigned, while the V gene was called as TRDV1; TRDD3 is taken as the D call from the table, unchecked against the DNA. This CDR3 spans 22 amino acids. Germline V gene sequence: CDR1 TSWWSYY, CDR2 QGS. The CDR3 coding sequence is TGTGCTCTTGGGGAAACGTCCGCAGAACTACCGCTACTGGGCTATGGGGCCGATAAACTCACCTTT. It yields the protein CALGETSAELPLLGYGADKLTF.

The V and J genes are TRDV2 and TRDJ1; 8 bases are a match to TRDD3. The J gene, not given by TCRdb, was assigned here from a germline match of the nucleotide sequence. The V segment lost 1 base and the J segment 3 bases; nucleotides outside the gene matches: 6. This CDR3 has 15 amino acids. From germline, CDR1 is GEAIGNYY and CDR2 EKD. The chain's CDR3 is CACDTGGCESDKLIF. The CDR3 bases are TGTGCCTGTGACACTGGGGGATGCGAATCCGATAAACTCATCTTT.

This clone was observed a handful of times. A far larger clone is one base from this, pointing to a likely read error. The sample has other DNA sequences that encode this CDR3 too. The chain links TRDV1 to TRDJ1, with D possibly called TRDD2 or TRDD3 (5 bases each). TCRdb is silent on the J gene; assignment here came from matching the DNA to germline. Germline assignment: CDR1 TSWWSYY and CDR2 QGS. This CDR3 has 18 residues. CDR3 nucleotides: TGCGCTCTTGGGGAATACACCTACGTTTGGGTTTACACCGATAAACTCATCTTT. Its translation is CALGEYTYVWVYTDKLIF.

The sample holds a few counts of this clone. The protein that TCRdb holds for this DNA derives from a much larger clone and differs from the translated DNA at residue 9, which likely indicates a read error; the protein shown here is translated from the DNA. The chain carries TRDV2 and TRDJ2; D perhaps matches TRDD3 (5 bases). Here the J gene was assigned by germline matching of the DNA, as TCRdb has none. With 3 bases removed from V and 6 bases from J, the gap between germline ends came to 22 bases. Germline V CDR1 and CDR2: GEAIGNYY, EKD. There are 17 residues in the CDR3. The CDR3 loop is CACDPWGQAVGSAQLFF. In DNA, the CDR3 is TGTGCCTGTGACCCTTGGGGTCAAGCCGTGGGGTCAGCACAACTCTTCTTT.

This clone occurred many times. The protein that TCRdb holds for this DNA derives from a much larger clone and differs from the translated DNA at residue 5, which likely indicates a read error; the protein shown here is translated from the DNA. CDR3 protein: CACDWMGGSPGTDKLIF. CDR3 DNA sequence: TGTGCCTGCGACTGGATGGGGGGATCTCCGGGCACCGATAAACTCATCTTT. V is TRDV2 and J is TRDJ1, with TRDD3 matching 7 bases. Germline-derived CDR1 and CDR2 are GEAIGNYY and EKD. V was pared by 7 bases and J by 1 base, with 17 bases of the junction left unmatched. The CDR3 covers 17 residues.

The table lists this clone with many counts. A far more abundant clone sits one base away, making this likely a read error. Other nucleotide sequences from this sample produce the same CDR3. The rearrangement joins TRDV2 to TRDJ1, with 12 bases lining up with TRDD3. This CDR3 spans 19 amino acids. Germline CDR1 reads GEAIGNYY; CDR2 reads EKD. CDR3 in DNA: TGTGCCTGCGACACCCTGCCTCCTGGGGGATACGGAAGCACCGATAAACTCATCTTT. Protein sequence: CACDTLPPGGYGSTDKLIF.

This clone was picked up a small number of times. It is likely a read error: a sequence one base away is far more abundant. The same CDR3 is also encoded by other DNA sequences in this sample. The J gene is TRDJ1, the V gene TRDV2, with TRDD3 matching 10 bases. Assignment of the J gene here rests on matching the DNA to germline, because TCRdb gives none. In germline, CDR1 is GEAIGNYY, CDR2 EKD. There are 23 residues in the CDR3. V dropped 5 bases and J dropped 5; count of bases not matched to a gene: 34. This chain's CDR3 is CACGKHFLMRGIRSRGCTDKLIF. Written as DNA, the CDR3 is TGTGCCTGTGGCAAACACTTCCTAATGAGGGGGATACGCTCCCGGGGTTGCACTGATAAACTCATCTTT.

As concerns this clone: The protein TCRdb gives is from a much larger clone and does not agree with this DNA's translation at residue 10, likely a read error; the protein shown here comes from the DNA. This chain links TRDV2 with TRDJ1, with 9 bases identical to TRDD2. The J gene comes from matching the DNA to germline here; TCRdb lacks it. The ends lost 6 bases at V and 4 bases at J; junction bases unmatched: 23. Germline V lookup: CDR1 GEAIGNYY, CDR2 EKD. The CDR3 consists of 19 residues. This CDR3 reads CACSFLRTGRSASSDKLIF. As DNA, the CDR3 is TGTGCCTGTTCCTTCCTACGTACTGGGAGATCGGCTTCCAGCGATAAACTCATCTTT.

On this clone: TCRdb has a much larger clone's protein, which differs at residue 11 from the translation of this DNA, likely because of a read error; what is shown is the protein translated from the DNA. This chain connects TRDV1 to TRDJ1, with D possibly being TRDD3 (5 bases). The J gene was not available in TCRdb and was assigned here by matching the DNA to germline segments. CDR1 and CDR2 (germline): TSWWSYY, QGS. The V end lost 0 bases, the J end lost 7 bases, and 18 bases lay between the germline ends. CDR3 length: 16 residues. CDR3 sequence reads: CALGELGCPGGGKLIF. The CDR3 DNA follows: TGTGCTCTTGGGGAACTAGGGTGCCCGGGGGGTGGTAAACTCATCTTT.

A note on this clone: The TCRdb protein comes from a much larger clone and disagrees with this DNA's translation at residue 11, likely due to a read error; the protein given here is derived from the DNA. V and J are TRDV2 and TRDJ1, with 7 bases fitting TRDD3. Matching the DNA to germline supplied the J gene, which TCRdb does not give. The CDR3 totals 16 residues. Germline V gene data show CDR1 as GEAIGNYY and CDR2 as EKD. With V trimmed by 1 base and J by 3 bases, 10 bases remained unmatched. The CDR3 spells CACDTLGILHADKLIF. DNA of the CDR3: TGTGCCTGTGACACTCTAGGGATACTCCACGCCGATAAACTCATCTTT.

This clone was recorded many times. The protein that TCRdb holds for this DNA derives from a much larger clone and differs from the translated DNA at residue 6, which likely indicates a read error; the protein shown here is translated from the DNA. This sequence joins TRDV1 and TRDJ1; TRDD3 agrees at 12 bases. This CDR3 is 23 amino acids long. V was pared by 2 bases and J by 6 bases, with 28 bases of the junction left unmatched. Per the germline V gene, CDR1 is TSWWSYY and CDR2 is QGS. The CDR3 spells CALGEFGKLSLKVLGDTYYKLIF. Written as DNA, the CDR3 is TGTGCTCTTGGGGAATTTGGCAAATTATCCCTCAAAGTACTGGGGGATACTTACTATAAACTCATCTTT.

This clone was recorded many times. Other DNA sequences from this sample encode an identical CDR3 as well. The rearrangement uses TRDV1 and TRDJ1; the D gene is possibly TRDD2 (5 bases). Germline V gene lookup returns CDR1 TSWWSYY and CDR2 QGS. The V end lost 0 bases, the J end lost 1 base, and 24 bases lay between the germline ends. This CDR3 has 20 amino acids. For the CDR3, the DNA is TGTGCTCTTGGGGAACTCGCACCTACTACGGCTGTACTACCCACCGATAAACTCATCTTT. This gives the protein CALGELAPTTAVLPTDKLIF.

This clone came up a few times. A far larger clone is a single base away, which makes a read error likely. In the same sample, other DNA sequences code for this CDR3. V and J are TRDV1 and TRDJ1; 12 positions match TRDD3. TCRdb leaves out the J gene; it was filled in here by matching the DNA to germline. Germline V CDR1 and CDR2: TSWWSYY, QGS. V shed 5 bases, J shed 9 bases, and the junction held 34 bases outside the gene matches. The CDR3 contains 23 residues. The CDR3 DNA is TGTGCTCTTGGGCATAATCAGATCGTGGGCCCTAGTAGCACAAACTGGGGGATACAGGAACTCATCTTT. Amino acid sequence: CALGHNQIVGPSSTNWGIQELIF.

This clone came up a few times. The protein in TCRdb stems from a much larger clone and differs at residue 13 from this DNA's translation, likely a read error; here the protein is translated from the DNA. CDR3 bases: TGTGCTCTTGGGAACTACCTCTTCCCGTCTTACTTCGCCGATAAACTCATCTTT. This codes for CALGNYLFPSYFADKLIF. The chain has TRDV1 and TRDJ1; TRDD2 is a possible D gene (5 bases). Assignment of the J gene here rests on matching the DNA to germline, because TCRdb gives none. The V and J ends lost 5 bases and 3 bases respectively, with 25 bases between them. The CDR3 is 18 residues long. Germline V gene data show CDR1 as TSWWSYY and CDR2 as QGS.

This clone occurred many times. Only one base separates this from a far larger clonotype, so it likely reflects a read error. Other DNA sequences in the sample encode the same CDR3. V gene TRDV2 combines with J gene TRDJ1, with D tentatively TRDD3 (6 bases). Since TCRdb gives no J gene, matching the DNA to germline was used here to assign it. The V and J ends lost 1 base and 1 base respectively, with 15 bases between them. The CDR3 length is 16 residues. Germline V gene lookup returns CDR1 GEAIGNYY and CDR2 EKD. In nucleotides, the CDR3 is TGTGCCTGTGACACGGTGGGGGGGGGACCCACCGATAAACTCATCTTT. It translates to CACDTVGGGPTDKLIF.

On this clone: TCRdb shows a much larger clone's protein in place of this DNA's translation, and the two differ at residue 12, likely through a read error; the protein shown is translated from the DNA. This rearrangement joins TRDV2 to TRDJ1, with TRDD3 matching over 10 bases. Here the J gene came from matching the DNA to germline, since TCRdb omits it. The V segment lost 0 bases and the J segment 0 bases; nucleotides outside the gene matches: 21. CDR3 length: 22 amino acids. CDR1 GEAIGNYY and CDR2 EKD come from the germline V gene. Here the CDR3 DNA reads TGTGCCTGTGACACCGGACAATACTGGGGGATCCTTTCCCTCCGATACACCGATAAACTCATCTTT. This codes for CACDTGQYWGILSLRYTDKLIF.

This clone was detected ten times or more. This DNA's translation and the protein TCRdb lists, from a much larger clone, do not match at residue 3, likely due to a read error; the protein shown is translated from the DNA. The chain carries TRDV2 and TRDJ1; 12 bases fit TRDD3. Here the J gene was assigned by germline matching of the DNA, as TCRdb has none. This CDR3 contains 23 residues. Germline CDR1 reads GEAIGNYY; CDR2 reads EKD. The CDR3 DNA sequence: TGTGCCCGTGACCCTCGCCTCTCCTACGACGTACTGGGGGATACCCCGTACACCGATAAACTCATCTTT. Encoded protein: CARDPRLSYDVLGDTPYTDKLIF.

This clone was counted only a few times. The amino acid sequence in TCRdb belongs to a much larger clone and departs from this DNA's translation at residue 9, likely a sequencing read error; the sequence shown is translated from the DNA. The rearrangement links TRDV1 to TRDJ1; D uncertain. In the absence of a J gene in TCRdb, the DNA was matched to germline to assign it here. This CDR3 is 17 amino acids long. The germline CDR1 and CDR2 sequences are TSWWSYY and QGS. Trimming removed 2 bases from V and 5 bases from J, with 21 bases in between. The CDR3 sequence is CALGEYSLEYYRDKLIF. DNA of the CDR3: TGTGCTCTTGGGGAATACAGCCTGGAATACTACCGGGATAAACTCATCTTT.

Turning to this clone: The protein held in TCRdb is that of a much larger clone and does not match this DNA's translation at residue 8, likely because of a read error; the protein shown is translated from the DNA. The chain recombines TRDV1 with TRDJ1; 8 bases fit TRDD3. The J gene, left out of TCRdb, was set here by checking the DNA against germline. V was clipped by 0 bases and J by 0 bases; unmatched bases: 33. This CDR3 spans 26 amino acids. Per germline, CDR1 TSWWSYY and CDR2 QGS. CDR3 loop: CALGELCSLSSSLAATGGEYTDKLIF. The CDR3, as DNA: TGTGCTCTTGGGGAACTCTGTTCCCTGTCATCTTCCTTAGCGGCTACTGGGGGCGAGTACACCGATAAACTCATCTTT.

This clone occurred a few times. TCRdb's listed protein matches a much larger clone and diverges from this DNA's translation at residue 4, likely through a read error; the protein shown comes from the DNA. This chain uses TRDV2 with TRDJ3, with 10 bases that match TRDD3. The J gene comes from matching the DNA to germline here; TCRdb lacks it. The CDR3 sequence is 24 residues long. The germline V gene encodes CDR1 GEAIGNYY and CDR2 EKD. This CDR3 reads CACNTLVLGDENPHASWDTRQMFF. DNA for the CDR3: TGTGCCTGTAACACTCTCGTACTGGGGGATGAAAATCCCCACGCGTCCTGGGACACCCGACAGATGTTTTTC.

In regard to this clone: A read error likely explains why the TCRdb protein, taken from a much larger clone, differs from this DNA's translation at residue 9; the protein shown is translated from the DNA. The gene calls are TRDV2 and TRDJ1; weak D call: TRDD3 (7 bases). Trimming cost V 0 bases and J 0 bases, with 37 bases left between them. The length of the CDR3 is 24 residues. Germline V gene lookup returns CDR1 GEAIGNYY and CDR2 EKD. The CDR3 spells CACDTGLANPTIAGGPRNTDKLIF. The CDR3 coding sequence is TGTGCCTGTGACACCGGATTGGCGAATCCTACTATAGCTGGGGGCCCTCGGAACACCGATAAACTCATCTTT.

Notes on this clone: The TCRdb protein, from a much larger clone, departs from this DNA's translation at residue 9, likely by read error; the protein shown derives from the DNA. The CDR3 loop is CALGDATFPKGTGLYTDKLIF. The CDR3 DNA is TGTGCTCTTGGGGACGCAACCTTCCCAAAAGGTACTGGGCTTTACACCGATAAACTCATCTTT. This chain uses TRDV1 with TRDJ1; D may correspond to TRDD2 or TRDD3 (6 bases each). The J gene was not available in TCRdb and was assigned here by matching the DNA to germline segments. Germline V gene lookup returns CDR1 TSWWSYY and CDR2 QGS. Trimming took off 3 bases at V and 0 bases at J, with 29 bases between the two ends. The CDR3 is 21 amino acids.

Concerning this clone itself: This likely reflects a read error, since a far larger clone is one base away. This CDR3 is also generated by other DNA sequences in the sample. The V gene is TRDV1, the J gene TRDJ1; the match to TRDD3 covers 7 bases. As TCRdb names no J gene, one was assigned here on the basis of a DNA match to germline. Germline assignment: CDR1 TSWWSYY and CDR2 QGS. CDR3 size: 24 residues. Here the CDR3 reads CALGERGNLRFSSGGIHYTDKLIF. The CDR3 DNA is TGTGCCCTTGGGGAACGGGGAAATCTACGCTTTTCTTCCGGGGGGATCCACTACACCGATAAACTCATCTTT.